Below, 17 T cell receptor beta chains from the same sample are listed, as sequenced in a study of T cells in tuberculosis. Thawed, overnight-rested PBMC were stained with GMM-loaded CD1B tetramer, viability dye and anti-CD3, then sorted. C32 glucose monomycolate from Rhodococcus equi was loaded onto the CD1B tetramers. Sequencing used immunoSEQ multiplex PCR; TCRdb keeps in-frame clones, though not all of them. The sample holds 85,000 to 100,000 clones, about nine tenths seen once. Sequencing was performed on CD1b-GMM tetramer-negative cells sorted from PBMCs. The receptors stem from an adult woman with latent tuberculosis.

The V gene is TRBV15, the J gene TRBJ1-1; no clear D. Per the germline V gene, CDR1 is LNHNV and CDR2 is YYDKDF (reference sequence). Between the trimmed V and J ends, which lost 0 bases and 2 bases, there was a span of 7 bases. CDR3 size: 14 residues. CDR3 bases: TGTGCCACCAGCAGAGAGACATCCAACACTGAAGCTTTCTTT. Amino acid sequence: CATSRETSNTEAFF.

V gene TRBV30 combines with J gene TRBJ2-3; 7 positions agree with TRBD2. The germline V gene has CDR1 GTSNPN and CDR2 SVGIG (reference sequence). The CDR3 contains 14 residues. After removal of 3 bases from V and 2 bases from J, the junction contained 5 bases not matched to a gene. CDR3 loop: CAWRKGLPTDTQYF. The CDR3 nucleotides are TGTGCCTGGAGAAAGGGACTACCCACAGATACGCAGTATTTT.

The rearrangement joins TRBV9 to TRBJ1-4, with 7 bases lining up with TRBD1. The CDR3 runs to 15 residues. After removal of 0 bases from V and 1 base from J, the junction contained 0 bases not matched to a gene. CDR1 is SGDLS, CDR2 YYNGEE, per germline. CDR3 sequence (DNA): TGTGCCAGCAGCGTAGGACAGGGAACTAATGAAAAACTGTTTTTT. This codes for CASSVGQGTNEKLFF.

J is TRBJ1-4 and V is TRBV6-5; 9 bases are a match to TRBD1. The CDR3 contains 13 residues. The germline V gene has CDR1 MNHEY and CDR2 SVGAGI. The V gene end was trimmed by 0 bases and the J gene end by 10 bases; junction bases not matched to a gene: 0. Written as DNA, the CDR3 is TGTGCCAGCAGTTACTCGACAGGGGGAAAACTGTTTTTT. This codes for CASSYSTGGKLFF.

The chain has TRBV15 and TRBJ1-1, with D possibly matching TRBD1 (5 bases). Germline V gene lookup returns CDR1 LNHNV and CDR2 YYDKDF (reference sequence). The CDR3 runs to 13 residues. V was cut by 1 base and J by 5 bases, with 8 bases left in between. CDR3 DNA: TGTGCCACCAGCAGAGCGGGGGTTACTGAAGCTTTCTTT. As protein: CATSRAGVTEAFF.

This clone has just a few counts. The V call is TRBV4-1, the J call TRBJ1-2, with D perhaps TRBD1 (6 bases). The CDR3 has 15 amino acids. Trimming removed 4 bases from V and 1 base from J, with 13 bases in between. Germline loops: CDR1 MGHRA, CDR2 YSYEKL. CDR3 in DNA: TGCGCCAGCAGCCCACAGGGACAAGATAACTATGGCTACACCTTC. It is translated as CASSPQGQDNYGYTF.

This clone appeared once. This chain links TRBV19 with TRBJ2-1; 10 positions agree with TRBD1. With 1 base clipped from V and 8 bases from J, the junction kept 5 bases outside the gene matches. Germline V gives CDR1 LNHDA, CDR2 SQIVND (reference sequence). The CDR3 covers 15 residues. DNA for the CDR3: TGTGCCAGTAGTATAGCGGGGACAGGGGAACATGAGCAGTTCTTC. The encoded protein is CASSIAGTGEHEQFF.

CDR3 DNA sequence: TGTGCCAGCAGTTTTGGGGGGTGGACTGAAGCTTTCTTT. This gives the protein CASSFGGWTEAFF. This chain connects TRBV27 to TRBJ1-1; D is possibly TRBD1 (5 bases). Germline CDR1 is MNHEY and CDR2 is SMNVEV (reference sequence). This CDR3 region has 13 residues. Trimming cost V 3 bases and J 5 bases, with 10 bases left between them.

The chain couples TRBV9 to TRBJ2-5, with TRBD1 matching over 10 bases. The CDR3 covers 16 residues. Germline V gene lookup returns CDR1 SGDLS and CDR2 YYNGEE. V shed 3 bases, J shed 5 bases, and the junction held 10 bases outside the gene matches. DNA of the CDR3: TGTGCCAGCAGCGGGGGGACAGGGGTGTCCAGTGAGACCCAGTACTTC. Translating it yields CASSGGTGVSSETQYF. The full variable domain, completed using reference TRBV9 and TRBJ2-5, is DSGVTQTPKHLITATGQRVTLRCSPRSGDLSVYWYQQSLDQGLQFLIQYYNGEERAKGNILERFSAQQFPDLHSELNLSSLELGDSALYFCASSGGTGVSSETQYFGPGTRLLVL.

V gene TRBV9 combines with J gene TRBJ2-7; no clear D gene. CDR3 length: 17 residues. The V gene lost 0 bases and the J gene lost 1 base, with 17 bases spanning the gap. Germline V CDR1 and CDR2: SGDLS, YYNGEE. In DNA, the CDR3 is TGTGCCAGCAGCGTAGGGCAGAAACTAATCTTGTCCTACGAGCAGTACTTC. Protein sequence: CASSVGQKLILSYEQYF.

The V and J genes are TRBV5-5 and TRBJ2-2, with D maybe TRBD2 (5 bases). V shed 4 bases and J shed 5 bases, with 18 bases lying between them. From germline, CDR1 is SGHKS and CDR2 YYEKEE (reference sequence). This CDR3 region has 16 residues. The CDR3 nucleotides read TGTGCCAGCAGCCCGTGGACCCTACGGGGTACCGGGGAGCTGTTTTTT. This sequence encodes CASSPWTLRGTGELFF.

V usage is TRBV27 and J usage is TRBJ2-3; 8 nucleotides line up with TRBD2. Germline lookup yields CDR1 MNHEY and CDR2 SMNVEV (reference sequence). The CDR3 is 19 amino acids. V dropped 5 bases and J dropped 6; count of bases not matched to a gene: 22. CDR3 amino acids: CASSRNLQGGAGVWDTQYF. The CDR3 nucleotides are TGTGCCAGCAGTCGTAATTTGCAGGGAGGAGCGGGGGTCTGGGATACGCAGTATTTT.

The V call is TRBV7-2, the J call TRBJ2-5; 7 bases map to TRBD2. Germline CDR1 and CDR2: SGHTA and FQGNSA. The CDR3 spans 15 residues. Germline trimming cut 7 bases from V and 0 bases from J; bases unmatched to any gene: 8. The CDR3 is CASNEAGSYQETQYF. DNA for the CDR3: TGTGCCAGCAACGAAGCGGGGTCGTACCAAGAGACCCAGTACTTC.

The gene calls are TRBV7-8 and TRBJ2-1; perhaps TRBD1 as D (6 bases). Germline V gives CDR1 SGHVS, CDR2 FQNEAQ. The ends were cut back, 2 bases at V and 3 bases at J, with 11 bases in the middle. The CDR3 is made up of 15 amino acids. The DNA of the CDR3 is TGTGCCAGCAGCTTACGGACAGCCTTCTACAATGAGCAGTTCTTC. Its translation: CASSLRTAFYNEQFF.

V and J are TRBV25-1 and TRBJ2-7, with 9 positions matching TRBD1. This CDR3 is built from 15 residues. The germline CDR1 and CDR2 sequences are MGHDK and SYGVNS. V gave up 5 bases and J gave up 7 bases; unmatched junction bases: 12. DNA of the CDR3: TGTGCCAGCAGTCCCGGGACAGGGAGGGATACGGAGCAGTACTTC. Protein sequence: CASSPGTGRDTEQYF.

This clone showed up just once. V is TRBV27 and J is TRBJ1-5; 7 bases map to TRBD1. Trimming removed 2 bases from V and 3 bases from J; junction bases left unmatched: 7. The CDR3 covers 16 residues. Germline-derived CDR1 and CDR2 are MNHEY and SMNVEV (reference sequence). CDR3 DNA: TGTGCCAGCAGTTTACTCGGGACAGCAATCAATCAGCCCCAGCATTTT. The encoded protein is CASSLLGTAINQPQHF.

This chain connects TRBV19 to TRBJ1-2; a weak D match, TRBD1 (5 bases). The CDR3 contains 13 residues. In germline, CDR1 is LNHDA, CDR2 SQIVND (reference sequence). With 4 bases removed from V and 8 bases from J, the gap between germline ends came to 14 bases. CDR3 coding DNA: TGTGCCAGTAGTACTGGGGCAGGGCACGGCTACACCTTC. As protein: CASSTGAGHGYTF.